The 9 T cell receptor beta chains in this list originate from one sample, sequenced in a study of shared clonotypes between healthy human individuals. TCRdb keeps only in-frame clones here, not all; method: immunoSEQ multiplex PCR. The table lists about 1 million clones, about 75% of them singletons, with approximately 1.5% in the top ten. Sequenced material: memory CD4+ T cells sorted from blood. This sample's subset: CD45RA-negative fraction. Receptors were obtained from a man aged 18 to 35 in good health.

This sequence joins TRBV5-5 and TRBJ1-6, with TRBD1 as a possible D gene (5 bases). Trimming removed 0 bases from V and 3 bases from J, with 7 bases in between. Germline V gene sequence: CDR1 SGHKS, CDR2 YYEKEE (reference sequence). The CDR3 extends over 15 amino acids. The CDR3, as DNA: TGTGCCAGCAGCTTGGGGGACTTCTATAATTCACCCCTCCACTTT. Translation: CASSLGDFYNSPLHF.

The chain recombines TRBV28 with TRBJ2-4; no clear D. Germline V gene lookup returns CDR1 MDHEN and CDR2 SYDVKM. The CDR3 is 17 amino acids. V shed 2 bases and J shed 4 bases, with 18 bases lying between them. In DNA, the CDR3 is TGTGCCAGCAGTTTAGTCGACGGCGCTTCCAGTAAAAACATTCAGTACTTC. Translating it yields CASSLVDGASSKNIQYF.

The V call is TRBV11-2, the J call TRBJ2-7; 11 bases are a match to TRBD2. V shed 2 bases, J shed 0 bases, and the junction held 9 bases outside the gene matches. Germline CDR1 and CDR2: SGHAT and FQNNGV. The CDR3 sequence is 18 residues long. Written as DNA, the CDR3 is TGTGCCAGCAGCTTACTAGGGACTAGCGGCCGATTCTCCTACGAGCAGTACTTC. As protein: CASSLLGTSGRFSYEQYF.

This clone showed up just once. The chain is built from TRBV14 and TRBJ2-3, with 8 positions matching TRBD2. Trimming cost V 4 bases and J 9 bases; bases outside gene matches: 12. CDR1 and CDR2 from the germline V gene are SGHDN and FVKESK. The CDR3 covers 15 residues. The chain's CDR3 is CASSRSSGSGWTQYF. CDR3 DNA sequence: TGTGCCAGCAGCCGGTCCAGCGGGAGTGGGTGGACGCAGTATTTT.

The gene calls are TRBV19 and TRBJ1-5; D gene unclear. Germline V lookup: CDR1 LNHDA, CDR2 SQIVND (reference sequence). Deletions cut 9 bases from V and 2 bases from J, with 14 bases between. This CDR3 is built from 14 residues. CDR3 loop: CASLPGYGNQPQHF. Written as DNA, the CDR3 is TGTGCCAGCCTCCCTGGGTATGGCAATCAGCCCCAGCATTTT.

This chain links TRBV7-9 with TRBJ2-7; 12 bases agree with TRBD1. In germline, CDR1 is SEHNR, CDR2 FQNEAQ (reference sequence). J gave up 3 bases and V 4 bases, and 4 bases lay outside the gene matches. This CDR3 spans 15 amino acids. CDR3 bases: TGTGCCAGCAGCTCAGGGACAGGGGGCAACTACGAGCAGTACTTC. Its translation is CASSSGTGGNYEQYF. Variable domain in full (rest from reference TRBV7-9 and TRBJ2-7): DTGVSQNPRHKITKRGQNVTFRCDPISEHNRLYWYRQTLGQGPEFLTYFQNEAQLEKSRLLSDRFSAERPKGSFSTLEIQRTEQGDSAMYLCASSSGTGGNYEQYFGPGTRLTVT.

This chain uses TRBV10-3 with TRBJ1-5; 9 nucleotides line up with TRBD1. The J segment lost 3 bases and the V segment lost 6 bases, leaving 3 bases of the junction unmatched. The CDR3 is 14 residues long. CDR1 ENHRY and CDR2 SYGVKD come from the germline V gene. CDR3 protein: CAISRDRDNQPQHF. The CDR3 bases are TGTGCCATCAGCCGGGACAGGGACAATCAGCCCCAGCATTTT.

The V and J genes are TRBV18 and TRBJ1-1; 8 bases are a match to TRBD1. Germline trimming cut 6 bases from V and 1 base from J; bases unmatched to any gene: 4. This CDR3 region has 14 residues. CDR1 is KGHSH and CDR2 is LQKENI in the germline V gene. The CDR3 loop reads CASSRGQGNTEAFF. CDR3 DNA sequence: TGTGCCAGCTCGCGTGGACAGGGGAACACTGAAGCTTTCTTT.

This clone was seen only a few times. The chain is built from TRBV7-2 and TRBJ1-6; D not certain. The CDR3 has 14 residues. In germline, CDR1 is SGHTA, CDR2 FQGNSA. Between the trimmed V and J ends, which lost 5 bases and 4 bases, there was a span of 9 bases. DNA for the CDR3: TGTGCCAGCAGCACCGGACGGTATAATTCACCCCTCCACTTT. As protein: CASSTGRYNSPLHF.